The 8 T cell receptor beta chains below were found in one sample sequenced in a study of T-cell reconstitution after alpha-beta-depleted transplantation in children. Unique molecular identifiers were used in preparing the TCRbeta library. TCRdb re-called the PCR reads through MiXCR, storing one row per CDR3 protein. The sample holds 490,000 or so distinct CDR3 sequences, about 11% seen once. This material consisted of PBMCs, taken before TCRalphabeta/CD19-depleted stem cell transplant. The source is a child aged 2-15 years with inherited bone marrow failure, due to receive a stem cell transplant.

V usage is TRBV4-2 and J usage is TRBJ2-7; 14 nucleotides align to TRBD2. Germline lookup yields CDR1 LGHNA and CDR2 YNFKEQ. The CDR3 has 17 amino acids. J lost 5 bases, V lost 0 bases, and 6 bases had no gene match. CDR3 in amino acids: CASSQEGLAGVIDEQYF. Here the CDR3 DNA reads TGTGCCAGCAGCCAAGAGGGACTAGCGGGAGTGATCGACGAGCAGTACTTC.

This clonotype was seen at least ten times. This chain links TRBV6-1 with TRBJ1-1, with a weak D call TRBD1 (5 bases). Trimming left V 6 bases short and J 4 bases short, with 15 bases between. The CDR3 sequence is 14 residues long. In germline, CDR1 is MNHNS, CDR2 SASEGT. CDR3 in amino acids: CASRTEIGVTEAFF. CDR3 coding DNA: TGTGCCAGCAGGACAGAAATCGGCGTCACTGAAGCTTTCTTT.

Only a few counts were recorded for this clonotype. The V call is TRBV11-2, the J call TRBJ1-2, with TRBD1 identical over 9 bases. The V and J ends lost 1 base and 4 bases, in that order; junction bases with no gene match: 7. This CDR3 has 16 amino acids. Germline V gene lookup returns CDR1 SGHAT and CDR2 FQNNGV. The CDR3 DNA is TGTGCCAGCAGCTTAGTCAACAGGGGGCGCGGCTATGGCTACACCTTC. Translating gives CASSLVNRGRGYGYTF.

This clonotype came up many times. The CDR3 nucleotides read TGCGCCAGCAGCCAATGGGGGCAGGGCTCTGGGGCCAACGTCCTGACTTTC. This encodes CASSQWGQGSGANVLTF. The chain joins TRBV4-3 to TRBJ2-6; D is perhaps TRBD1 (6 bases). CDR3 length: 17 residues. Germline V gene lookup returns CDR1 LGHNA and CDR2 YSLEER. The V end lost 2 bases, the J end lost 0 bases, and 11 bases lay between the germline ends.

This clonotype was picked up many times. The germline gene is not matched at one end of the junction; a read error may be the cause. The chain has TRBV4-2 and TRBJ2-7; D is uncertain. The CDR3 runs 14 residues. CDR1 and CDR2 from the germline V gene are LGHNA and YNFKEQ. As DNA, the CDR3 is TGTGCCAGCAGCCAAGACGGTCGCTCCCACGAGCAGTACTTC. Its protein product is CASSQDGRSHEQYF.

In its sample, this clonotype was seen a few times. This chain links TRBV5-8 with TRBJ2-3; TRBD2 is a possible D gene (5 bases). V was cut by 5 bases and J by 0 bases, with 10 bases left in between. This CDR3 is 14 amino acids long. Per the germline V gene, CDR1 is SGHTS and CDR2 is YDEGEE. CDR3 in DNA: TGTGCCAGCAGGGGCGGGCCTAGCACAGATACGCAGTATTTT. It encodes CASRGGPSTDTQYF.

This clonotype appeared a few times. The gene calls are TRBV6-2 or TRBV6-3 and TRBJ1-4; TRBD1 is a possible D gene (6 bases). This CDR3 has 15 amino acids. Germline V CDR1 and CDR2: MNHEY, SVGEGT. Trimming stripped 6 bases from V and 0 bases from J, with 11 bases between. The chain's CDR3 is CASRRGTTTNEKLFF. CDR3 nucleotides: TGTGCCAGCAGGAGGGGGACTACAACTAATGAAAAACTGTTTTTT.

This clonotype came up once. Given a much more abundant clone one base away, this may be a read error. V gene TRBV5-1 combines with J gene TRBJ1-2; D is possibly TRBD1 (6 bases). CDR1 SGHRS and CDR2 YFSETQ come from the germline V gene. Trimming left V 4 bases short and J 5 bases short, with 21 bases between. The CDR3 runs 16 residues. The CDR3, as DNA: TGCGCCAGCAGCCCGGATCATACGGGGACAATTTATGGCTACACCTTC. It codes for CASSPDHTGTIYGYTF.